This T cell receptor (beta chain) comes out of a study of technical replicates of blood from a handful of donors. Germline V gene lookup returns CDR1 KGHSH and CDR2 LQKENI. This CDR3 has 18 amino acids. The junction had 5 bases not matched to a gene; V was cut back by 2 bases and J by 3 bases. The data were produced by immunoSEQ multiplex PCR, yet TCRdb's version contains in-frame clones alone and is incomplete. The sample lists about 56,000 clones, 90% to 95% occurring once. This clonotype was obtained from a human donor in good health. Some clones in this sample may be carry-over from other donors' samples. The sequencing input was PBMCs. The V call is TRBV18, the J call TRBJ2-2; 14 nucleotides line up with TRBD2. CDR3 sequence (DNA): TGTGCCAGCTCACCAGGACTAGCGGGAGGTCCTGACACCGGGGAGCTGTTTTTT. Protein sequence: CASSPGLAGGPDTGELFF.